This TCR beta chain was sequenced during a study of blood T cell repertoires in COVID-19. Study as a whole: Sites in the United States, Italy and Spain provided acute and convalescent COVID-19 samples. Sources were T cells, B-cell-depleted T cells, or PBMCs; the material itself was cDNA or gDNA.

Original handling: Amplified reference gene primers provided the basis for estimating nucleated cell counts. This table comes from immunoSEQ multiplex PCR, and its TCRdb copy is limited to in-frame clones, with some not included. V, J and clone size were drawn from that table, and D and trimming were deduced from the DNA. Among some 91,000 clones listed, 90% were seen once. Germline CDR1 and CDR2: MNHEY and SVGAGI. Trimming took 10 bases from V and 7 from J, leaving 16 bases between them. This CDR3 is built from 12 residues. Material: peripheral blood. The clonotype was recovered from a man aged 60 to 75 with acute or convalescent COVID-19. V is TRBV6-5 and J is TRBJ1-2; D remains ambiguous. CDR3 sequence (DNA): TGTGCCACCCCGCCGGAGGCAGGTGGCTACACCTTC. Protein product: CATPPEAGGYTF.